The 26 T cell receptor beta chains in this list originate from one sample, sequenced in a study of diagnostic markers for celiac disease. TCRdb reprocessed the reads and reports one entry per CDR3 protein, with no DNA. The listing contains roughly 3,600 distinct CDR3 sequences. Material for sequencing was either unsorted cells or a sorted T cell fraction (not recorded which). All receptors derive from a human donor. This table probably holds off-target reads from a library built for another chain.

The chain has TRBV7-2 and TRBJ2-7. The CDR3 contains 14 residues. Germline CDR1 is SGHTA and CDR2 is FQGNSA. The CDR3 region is CASSLDPGTYEQYF.

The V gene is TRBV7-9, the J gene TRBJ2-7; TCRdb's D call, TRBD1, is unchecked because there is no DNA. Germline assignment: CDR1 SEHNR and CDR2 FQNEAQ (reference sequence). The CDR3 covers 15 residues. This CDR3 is CASSRGISASYEQYF.

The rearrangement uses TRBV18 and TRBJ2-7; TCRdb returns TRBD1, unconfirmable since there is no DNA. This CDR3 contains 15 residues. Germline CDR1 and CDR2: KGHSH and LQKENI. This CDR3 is CASSGRGQPLDEQYF.

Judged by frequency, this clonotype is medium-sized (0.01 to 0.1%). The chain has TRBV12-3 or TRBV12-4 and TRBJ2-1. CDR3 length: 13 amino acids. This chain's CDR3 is CASSQTVVNEQFF.

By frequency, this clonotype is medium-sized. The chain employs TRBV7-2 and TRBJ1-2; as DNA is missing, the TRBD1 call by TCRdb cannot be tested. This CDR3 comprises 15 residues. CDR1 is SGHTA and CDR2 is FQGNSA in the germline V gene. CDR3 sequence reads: CASSSPGQGAYGYTF.

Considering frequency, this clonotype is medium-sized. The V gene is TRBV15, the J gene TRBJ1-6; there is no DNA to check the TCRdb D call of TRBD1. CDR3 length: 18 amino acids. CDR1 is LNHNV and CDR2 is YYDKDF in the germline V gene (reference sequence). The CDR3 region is CATSSPAGSRQGNSPLHF.

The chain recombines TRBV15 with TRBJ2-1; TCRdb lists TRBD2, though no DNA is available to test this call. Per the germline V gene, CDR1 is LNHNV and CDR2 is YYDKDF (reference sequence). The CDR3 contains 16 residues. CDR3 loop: CATSRDFVGAGNEQFF. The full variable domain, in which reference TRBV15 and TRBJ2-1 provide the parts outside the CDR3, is DAMVIQNPRYQVTQFGKPVTLSCSQTLNHNVMYWYQQKSSQAPKLLFHYYDKDFNNEADTPDNFQSRRPNTSFCFLDIRSPGLGDTAMYLCATSRDFVGAGNEQFFGPGTRLTVL.

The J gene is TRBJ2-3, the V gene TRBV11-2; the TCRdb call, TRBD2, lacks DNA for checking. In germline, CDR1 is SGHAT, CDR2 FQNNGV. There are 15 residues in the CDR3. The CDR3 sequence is CASSRAGARTDTQYF. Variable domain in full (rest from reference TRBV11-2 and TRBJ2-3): EAGVAQSPRYKIIEKRQSVAFWCNPISGHATLYWYQQILGQGPKLLIQFQNNGVVDDSQLPKDRFSAERLKGVDSTLKIQPAKLEDSAVYLCASSRAGARTDTQYFGPGTRLTVL.

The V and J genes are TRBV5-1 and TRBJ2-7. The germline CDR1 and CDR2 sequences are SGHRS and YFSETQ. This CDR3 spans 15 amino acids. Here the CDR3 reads CASSLGRLGSYEQYF.

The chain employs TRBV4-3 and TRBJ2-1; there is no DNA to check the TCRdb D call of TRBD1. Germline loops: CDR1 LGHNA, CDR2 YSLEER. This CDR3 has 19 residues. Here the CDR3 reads CASRGPGTGFAGGRNEQFF.

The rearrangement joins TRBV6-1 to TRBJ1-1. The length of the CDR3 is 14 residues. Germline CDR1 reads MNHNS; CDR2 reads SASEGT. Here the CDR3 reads CASNVGRGSTEAFF.

Here the CDR3 reads CASSFRLAVNTGELFF. V and J are TRBV7-2 and TRBJ2-2; TCRdb calls TRBD2, which cannot be checked without DNA. Germline lookup yields CDR1 SGHTA and CDR2 FQGNSA. CDR3 size: 16 residues.

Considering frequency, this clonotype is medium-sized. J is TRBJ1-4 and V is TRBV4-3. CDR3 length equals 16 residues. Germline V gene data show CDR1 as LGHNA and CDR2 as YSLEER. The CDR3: CASSQDFKTTNEKLFF.

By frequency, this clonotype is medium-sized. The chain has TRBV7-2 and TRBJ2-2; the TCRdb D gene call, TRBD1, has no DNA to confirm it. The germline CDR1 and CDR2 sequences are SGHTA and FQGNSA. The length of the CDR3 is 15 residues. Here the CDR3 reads CASSPRPTNTGELFF.

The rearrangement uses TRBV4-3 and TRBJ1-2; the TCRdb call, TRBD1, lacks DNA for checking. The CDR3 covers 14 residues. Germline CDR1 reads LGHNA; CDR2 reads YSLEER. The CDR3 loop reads CASSPLGGNYGYTF.

The CDR3 region is CASITGAGYYGYTF. The chain recombines TRBV5-6 with TRBJ1-2; TCRdb proposes TRBD1, but this gene call is untestable without DNA. The germline gives CDR1 SGHDT, CDR2 YYEEEE. The CDR3 spans 14 residues.

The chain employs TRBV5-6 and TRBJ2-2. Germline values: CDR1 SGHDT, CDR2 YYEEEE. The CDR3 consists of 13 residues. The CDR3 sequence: CASSLGHTGELFF. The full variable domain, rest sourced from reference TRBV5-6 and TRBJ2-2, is DAGVTQSPTHLIKTRGQQVTLRCSPKSGHDTVSWYQQALGQGPQFIFQYYEEEERQRGNFPDRFSGHQFPNYSSELNVNALLLGDSALYLCASSLGHTGELFFGEGSRLTVL.

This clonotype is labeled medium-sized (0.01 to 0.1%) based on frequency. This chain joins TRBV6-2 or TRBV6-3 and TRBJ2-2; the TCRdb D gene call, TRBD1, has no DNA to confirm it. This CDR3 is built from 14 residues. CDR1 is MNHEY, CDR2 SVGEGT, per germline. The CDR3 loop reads CASSYMGGTGELFF.

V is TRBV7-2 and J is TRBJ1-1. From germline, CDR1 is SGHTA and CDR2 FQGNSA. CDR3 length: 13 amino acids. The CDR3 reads CASSPRGDTEAFF. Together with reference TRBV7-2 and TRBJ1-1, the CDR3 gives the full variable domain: GAGVSQSPSNKVTEKGKDVELRCDPISGHTALYWYRQSLGQGLEFLIYFQGNSAPDKSGLPSDRFSAERTGGSVSTLTIQRTQQEDSAVYLCASSPRGDTEAFFGQGTRLTVV.

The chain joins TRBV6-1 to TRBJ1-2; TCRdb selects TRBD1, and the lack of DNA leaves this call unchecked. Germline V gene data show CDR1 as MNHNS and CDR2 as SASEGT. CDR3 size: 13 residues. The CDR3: CASSEMGVHGYTF.

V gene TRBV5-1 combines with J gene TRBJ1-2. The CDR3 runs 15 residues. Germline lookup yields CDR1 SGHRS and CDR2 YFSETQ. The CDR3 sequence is CASSTDDSGYDGYTF.

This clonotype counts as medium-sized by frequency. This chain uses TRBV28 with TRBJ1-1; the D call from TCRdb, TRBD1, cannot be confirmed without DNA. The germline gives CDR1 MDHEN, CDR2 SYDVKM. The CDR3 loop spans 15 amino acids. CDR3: CASSFLGARSTEAFF.

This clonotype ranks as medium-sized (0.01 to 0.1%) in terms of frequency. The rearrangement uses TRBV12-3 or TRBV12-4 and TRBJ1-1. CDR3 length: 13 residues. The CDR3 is CASSLSGYTEAFF.

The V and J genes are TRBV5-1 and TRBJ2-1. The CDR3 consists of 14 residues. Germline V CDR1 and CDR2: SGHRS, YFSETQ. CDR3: CASSLGQAYNEQFF.

CDR3 loop: CASSQVRTELFF. The chain combines TRBV3-1 with TRBJ2-2; lacking DNA, the TRBD1 call made by TCRdb goes unchecked. Germline CDR1 reads LGHDT; CDR2 reads YNNKEL (reference sequence). CDR3 size: 12 residues. The entire variable domain, with the rest obtained from reference TRBV3-1 and TRBJ2-2, is as follows: DTAVSQTPKYLVTQMGNDKSIKCEQNLGHDTMYWYKQDSKKFLKIMFSYNNKELIINETVPNRFSPKSPDKAHLNLHINSLELGDSAVYFCASSQVRTELFFGEGSRLTVL.

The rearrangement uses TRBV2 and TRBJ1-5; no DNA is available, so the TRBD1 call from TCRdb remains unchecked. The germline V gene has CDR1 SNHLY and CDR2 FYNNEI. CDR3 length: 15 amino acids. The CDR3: CASSEMGQGNQPQHF.